Listed below are T cell receptor beta chains from one sample, sequenced in a study of cytomegalovirus exposure and HLA in healthy donors. The protocol was immunoSEQ multiplex PCR, while the TCRdb copy is restricted to in-frame clones and leaves out a portion. Of 200,000 or so clones listed, less than 90% are singletons. What was sequenced was PBMCs. The receptors here all came from a woman aged 18-29 years in good health and CMV-seronegative. Both conserved end residues are part of each CDR3. The D gene is left open where the match is weak. Clone size appears in some rows only: once, few, many, or a class for an expanded clone.

>13|TRBV2|NA|NA|TRBJ1-3
CASSEEVGNTIYF
TGTGCCAGCAGTGAAGAGGTTGGAAACACCATATATTTT
>16|TRBV18|NA|NA|TRBJ1-4
CASSLSPGRINEKLFF
TGTGCCAGCTCTCTTAGTCCGGGACGGATTAATGAAAAACTGTTTTTT
>14|TRBV7-2|NA|NA|TRBJ1-5
CASSLTYSNQPQHF
TGTGCCAGCAGCTTAACGTATAGCAATCAGCCCCAGCATTTT
>15|TRBV7-2|few|NA|TRBJ1-3
CASSRPRGSGNTIYF
TGTGCCAGCAGCCGCCCCCGGGGCTCTGGAAACACCATATATTTT
>14|TRBV7-3|NA|NA|TRBJ1-1
CASSLNGGNTEAFF
TGTGCCAGCAGCTTAAACGGAGGGAACACTGAAGCTTTCTTT
>14|TRBV5-1|NA|TRBD1|TRBJ2-7
CASRGVTGVGEQYF
TGCGCCAGCAGGGGAGTCACAGGGGTCGGCGAGCAGTACTTC
>14|TRBV7-6|NA|NA|TRBJ2-7
CASSLALGGYEQYF
TGTGCCAGCAGCTTAGCGTTGGGAGGCTACGAGCAGTACTTC
>15|TRBV28|NA|NA|TRBJ2-7
CASSSSGGSSYEQYF
TGTGCCAGCAGTTCGAGCGGAGGGAGCTCCTACGAGCAGTACTTC
>15|TRBV6-5|NA|NA|TRBJ2-1
CASHSPRSSYNEQFF
TGTGCCAGCCATTCTCCCAGGAGCTCCTACAATGAGCAGTTCTTC
>13|TRBV30|once|NA|TRBJ1-1
CAWITEGDTEAFF
TGTGCCTGGATCACAGAGGGGGACACTGAAGCTTTCTTT
>15|TRBV5-1|NA|NA|TRBJ2-5
CASSPGVGAQETQYF
TGCGCCAGCAGCCCGGGGGTCGGGGCCCAAGAGACCCAGTACTTC
>16|TRBV27|NA|TRBD2|TRBJ2-2
CASSLYSGGNTGELFF
TGTGCCAGCAGTTTATATAGCGGGGGAAACACCGGGGAGCTGTTTTTT
>16|TRBV7-8|NA|TRBD1|TRBJ1-4
CASSPGQVTTNEKLFF
TGTGCCAGCAGCCCCGGACAGGTGACAACTAATGAAAAACTGTTTTTT
>15|TRBV19|NA|NA|TRBJ1-5
CASRNLGGVSQPQHF
TGTGCCAGTAGAAATCTCGGGGGGGTTTCTCAGCCCCAGCATTTT
>21|TRBV28|NA|TRBD2|TRBJ2-1
CASSLLVGLAGAAGSYNEQFF
TGTGCCAGCAGCCTCTTGGTCGGACTAGCGGGAGCAGCGGGCTCCTACAATGAGCAGTTCTTC
>14|TRBV19|NA|NA|TRBJ2-7
CASSIGGSTYEQYF
TGTGCCAGTAGTATTGGCGGGTCTACCTACGAGCAGTACTTC
>12|TRBV6-5|NA|NA|TRBJ1-3
CASTSSGNTIYF
TGTGCCAGCACAAGCTCTGGAAACACCATATATTTT
>16|TRBV2|NA|TRBD1|TRBJ1-5
CASSVLGQGNNQPQHF
TGTGCCAGCAGTGTCTTGGGACAGGGGAATAATCAGCCCCAGCATTTT
>17|TRBV27|NA|NA|TRBJ2-7
CASRPPIIRPTSYEQYF
TGTGCCAGCAGGCCCCCGATCATACGGCCAACCTCCTACGAGCAGTACTTC
>14|TRBV18|NA|TRBD1|TRBJ1-1
CASVSGQGNTEAFF
TGTGCCAGTGTTTCTGGACAGGGGAACACTGAAGCTTTCTTT
>13|TRBV13|NA|NA|TRBJ2-2
CASSLDATGELFF
TGTGCCAGCAGCCTTGATGCGACCGGGGAGCTGTTTTTT
>15|TRBV27|NA|NA|TRBJ1-4
CASSSLDRFGEKLFF
TGTGCCAGCAGTTCACTCGACAGGTTCGGTGAAAAACTGTTTTTT
>15|TRBV6-5|NA|TRBD1|TRBJ2-1
CASRENRDSHNEQFF
TGTGCCAGCAGAGAAAATCGGGACAGCCACAATGAGCAGTTCTTC
>16|TRBV7-9|NA|NA|TRBJ2-7
CASSFRGTQSSYEQYF
TGTGCCAGCAGCTTCCGGGGAACCCAGAGCTCCTACGAGCAGTACTTC
>14|TRBV27|NA|TRBD1|TRBJ1-2
CASGLMTGREGYTF
TGTGCCAGCGGATTGATGACAGGGAGAGAGGGCTACACCTTC
>14|TRBV6-1|few|NA|TRBJ2-7
CASSEVGQLYEQYF
TGTGCCAGCAGTGAAGTAGGGCAGCTTTACGAGCAGTACTTC
>16|TRBV5-1|few|TRBD2|TRBJ2-7
CASSLAGGLANHEQYF
TGCGCCAGCAGCTTGGCCGGTGGACTAGCGAACCACGAGCAGTACTTC
>16|TRBV18|NA|NA|TRBJ2-5
CASSPPNGRAPETQYF
TGTGCCAGCTCACCACCCAACGGGCGGGCCCCAGAGACCCAGTACTTC
>13|TRBV19|NA|NA|TRBJ2-3
CASSIWGSDTQYF
TGTGCCAGTAGTATATGGGGGTCCGATACGCAGTATTTT
>12|TRBV7-9|NA|NA|TRBJ1-1
CASSSPHTEAFF
TGTGCCAGCAGCTCGCCACACACTGAAGCTTTCTTT
>13|TRBV28|few|NA|TRBJ1-1
CASSPVMNTEAFF
TGTGCCAGCAGTCCAGTCATGAACACTGAAGCTTTCTTT
>14|TRBV18|NA|NA|TRBJ1-5
CASSPMGGNQPQHF
TGTGCCAGCTCACCAATGGGGGGGAATCAGCCCCAGCATTTT
>15|TRBV19|NA|NA|TRBJ1-2
CASSIPGRTSYGYTF
TGTGCCAGTAGTATACCGGGACGAACGTCCTATGGCTACACCTTC
>13|TRBV7-8|NA|TRBD1|TRBJ2-7
CASSYGTGNEQYF
TGTGCCAGCAGCTATGGGACAGGGAACGAGCAGTACTTC
>16|TRBV18|many|TRBD2|TRBJ2-1
CASSPRSSGGAGEQFF
TGTGCCAGCTCACCGCGGTCTAGCGGGGGGGCCGGTGAGCAGTTCTTC
>14|TRBV30|once|NA|TRBJ1-1
CAWSKARTWTEAFF
TGTGCCTGGAGTAAGGCGAGGACCTGGACTGAAGCTTTCTTT
>14|TRBV4-2|NA|NA|TRBJ2-4
CASSQVREFEDQYF
TGTGCCAGCAGCCAAGTGAGAGAATTCGAGGATCAGTACTTC
>16|TRBV30|once|NA|TRBJ2-3
CAWGELHSSSTDTQYF
TGTGCCTGGGGGGAATTGCACTCTTCTAGCACAGATACGCAGTATTTT
>16|TRBV30|NA|TRBD2|TRBJ2-2
CAWSVGGTVNTGELFF
TGTGCCTGGAGTGTGGGGGGGACGGTGAACACCGGGGAGCTGTTTTTT
>14|TRBV5-1|NA|NA|TRBJ2-5
CASSGSRGSETQYF
TGCGCCAGCAGCGGTAGTAGGGGATCGGAGACCCAGTACTTC
>15|TRBV30|once|TRBD2|TRBJ2-3
CAWRETSGRSDTQYF
TGTGCCTGGAGGGAGACTAGCGGGAGATCAGATACGCAGTATTTT
>16|TRBV28|NA|TRBD1|TRBJ2-5
CASSVTGQWFRETQYF
TGTGCCAGCAGTGTCACGGGACAGTGGTTTCGGGAGACCCAGTACTTC
>15|TRBV27|NA|TRBD1|TRBJ2-7
CASSLSGQGVYEQYF
TGTGCCAGCAGTTTGTCGGGACAGGGGGTTTACGAGCAGTACTTC
>12|TRBV27|NA|NA|TRBJ2-1
CASMLTHNEQFF
TGTGCCAGCATGTTGACACACAATGAGCAGTTCTTC
>16|TRBV5-4|few|TRBD2|TRBJ2-2
CASSAGLAGDDGELFF
TGTGCCAGCAGCGCGGGACTAGCGGGAGATGACGGGGAGCTGTTTTTT
>15|TRBV15|NA|TRBD1|TRBJ1-1
CATSREGTVNTEAFF
TGTGCCACCAGCAGAGAAGGGACAGTGAACACTGAAGCTTTCTTT
>13|TRBV7-8|NA|NA|TRBJ1-1
CASSLSPGTEAFF
TGTGCCAGCAGCTTATCTCCAGGGACTGAAGCTTTCTTT
>13|TRBV7-3|NA|NA|TRBJ1-1
CASSSQWNTEAFF
TGTGCCAGCAGCTCCCAGTGGAACACTGAAGCTTTCTTT
>14|TRBV25-1|NA|NA|TRBJ1-6
CASSESTVVSPLHF
TGTGCCAGCAGTGAATCCACGGTAGTTTCACCCCTCCACTTT
>17|TRBV9|NA|NA|TRBJ2-1
CASSFTYTGSGYNEQFF
TGTGCCAGCAGCTTCACCTACACAGGGTCAGGCTACAATGAGCAGTTCTTC
>14|TRBV7-2|NA|TRBD1|TRBJ2-7
CASSADRGPYEQYF
TGTGCCAGCAGCGCCGACAGGGGACCCTACGAGCAGTACTTC